This T cell receptor beta chain was retrieved from a study of T cell repertoires in cytomegalovirus infection. Study-level information: Through public TCR beta signatures, both CMV infection and matching HLA type were indicated.

The V and J ends lost 2 bases and 0 bases respectively, with 4 bases between them. The CDR3 sequence is 13 residues long. Per germline, CDR1 LGHDT and CDR2 YNNKEL (reference sequence). TCRdb analysed the reads with MiXCR anew, one entry per CDR3 protein. The sample has approximately 500,000 distinct CDR3 sequences; approximately 11% are singletons. Remarks on this clonotype: Its antigen remains unknown.

Study-level points and caveats: The response measured ex vivo was dominated by TCR beta clonotypes (HLA-C-restricted and CMV-specific). People with CMV and the relevant HLA were identified by cumulative public TCR beta family frequency.

Sample: PBMCs. The V call is TRBV3-1, the J call TRBJ1-1; D remains unclear. The clonotype was recovered from a human donor in good health (CMV status not recorded). Some clones in this sample may be carry-over from other donors' samples. This CDR3 is CASSQIVNTEAFF. The CDR3, as DNA: TGTGCCAGCAGCCAAATAGTGAACACTGAAGCTTTCTTT.